Here is one T cell receptor beta chain with its context. As yet, its antigen is unknown. Germline lookup yields CDR1 LNHDA and CDR2 SQIVND (reference sequence). Trimming took 3 bases from V and 4 from J; bases not matched to a gene: 7. The CDR3 extends over 15 amino acids. TCRdb's copy holds only in-frame clones and misses some; the assay was immunoSEQ multiplex PCR. The sample consists of about 96,000 clones, around nine tenths of them appearing once. The data were taken from a study of T cell responses to AZD1222 COVID-19 vaccine. Regarding the study as a whole: Repertoires were obtained solely post-peak T cell response. The donor group comprised mostly white British people and more females; the analysis possibly underestimated clonal diversity. Mapped onto spike, vaccine-associated CD4 TCRs spanned it and were dominant at 160-218 and 743-854. Baseline testing showed seropositivity in only five or six AZD1222 recipients.

The source of this sequence is an adult in good health. This sample comprised peripheral blood, obtained on day 0 of MenACWY control vaccination. J is TRBJ1-2 and V is TRBV19, with 8 nucleotides matching TRBD1. The chain's CDR3 is CASSIFGTGPYGYTF. The DNA of the CDR3 is TGTGCCAGTAGTATTTTCGGGACAGGTCCCTATGGCTACACCTTC.